This T cell receptor beta chain was observed in a study of CD8+ T cells in alopecia areata. The CDR3 has 15 residues. Germline CDR1 SGHRS, CDR2 YFSETQ. Losses at the gene ends were 4 bases for V and 3 bases for J; bases not matched to a gene: 9. Treatment given: oral pan-JAK inhibitor, 5-10 mg twice daily. As for this clone: As yet, its antigen is unknown.

Study-level findings and limits: Among the top 100, expanded CD8+ clones were significantly decreased by tofacitinib, as was scalp clonality. Many of the expanded lesional clones endured in scalp and blood while on tofacitinib.

The sequencing template was cDNA reverse transcribed from extracted RNA. The protocol was immunoSEQ multiplex PCR, while the TCRdb copy is restricted to in-frame clones and leaves out a portion. The sample includes about 200,000 clones, around three fifths seen only once; the top ten take roughly 4.2%. The chain is built from TRBV5-1 and TRBJ1-2, with 7 positions matching TRBD1. Material: CD4+ T cells sorted from blood, obtained at week 4, from a patient treated with tofacitinib. The receptor's source is a human donor with alopecia areata. The CDR3 sequence: CASSPQGRRDYGYTF. As DNA, the CDR3 is TGCGCCAGCAGCCCACAGGGGCGGCGGGACTATGGCTACACCTTC.